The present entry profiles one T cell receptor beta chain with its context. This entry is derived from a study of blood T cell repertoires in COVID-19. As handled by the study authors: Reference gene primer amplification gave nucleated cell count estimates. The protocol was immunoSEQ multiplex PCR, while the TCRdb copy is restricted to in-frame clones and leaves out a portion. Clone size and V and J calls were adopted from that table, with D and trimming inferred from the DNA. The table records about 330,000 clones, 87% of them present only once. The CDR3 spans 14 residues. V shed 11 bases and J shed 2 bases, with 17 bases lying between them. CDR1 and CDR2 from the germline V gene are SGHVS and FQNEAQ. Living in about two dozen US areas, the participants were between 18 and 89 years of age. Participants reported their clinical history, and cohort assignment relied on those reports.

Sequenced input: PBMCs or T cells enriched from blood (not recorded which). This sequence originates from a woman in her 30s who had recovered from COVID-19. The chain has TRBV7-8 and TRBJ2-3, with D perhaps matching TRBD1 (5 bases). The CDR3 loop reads CACQAGIFTDTQYF. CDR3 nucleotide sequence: TGTGCCTGCCAAGCAGGGATCTTCACAGATACGCAGTATTTT.